A selection of T cell receptor beta chains follows, all from one sample in a study of cytomegalovirus exposure and HLA in healthy donors. The repertoire was sequenced with immunoSEQ multiplex PCR; TCRdb's copy has only in-frame clones and lacks some. The sample includes some 160,000 clones, roughly 80% of them seen just once. Sequencing was done on a sample of PBMCs. Receptor source: a male donor in good health and CMV-seronegative. The CDR3 runs from the conserved cysteine through the conserved F or W. D genes are given only for firm matches. Clone size appears in some rows only: once, few, many, or a class for an expanded clone.

V gene: TRBV18; D gene: TRBD1; clone size: once; J gene: TRBJ1-1; CDR3 DNA: TGTGCCAGCTCACCGACAGGGGGCAGGGGCACTGAAGCTTTCTTT; CDR3 protein: CASSPTGGRGTEAFF
V gene: TRBV5-1; D gene: TRBD1; clone size: once; J gene: TRBJ2-2; CDR3 DNA: TGCGCCAGCAGCCTTGGACAGGGGGCGGACACCGGGGAGCTGTTTTTT; CDR3 protein: CASSLGQGADTGELFF
V gene: TRBV6-5; D gene: TRBD2; clone size: -; J gene: TRBJ2-1; CDR3 DNA: TGTGCCAGCAGGACACTAGCGGGGGGTGGTGAGCAGTTCTTC; CDR3 protein: CASRTLAGGGEQFF
V gene: TRBV15; D gene: -; clone size: -; J gene: TRBJ1-4; CDR3 DNA: TGTGCCACCAGCAGAGACAGTTCTTCTAATGAAAAACTGTTTTTT; CDR3 protein: CATSRDSSSNEKLFF
V gene: TRBV5-1; D gene: TRBD1; clone size: -; J gene: TRBJ1-1; CDR3 DNA: TGCGCCGGCAGCTCAGGACAGGAGAACACTGAAGCTTTCTTT; CDR3 protein: CAGSSGQENTEAFF
V gene: TRBV18; D gene: -; clone size: -; J gene: TRBJ2-6; CDR3 DNA: TGTGCCAGCTCACCCGCCGGGGCTGGGGCCAACGTCCTGACTTTC; CDR3 protein: CASSPAGAGANVLTF
V gene: TRBV6-5; D gene: -; clone size: -; J gene: TRBJ1-1; CDR3 DNA: TGTGCCAGCTCACAGGGAGACACTGAAGCTTTCTTT; CDR3 protein: CASSQGDTEAFF
V gene: TRBV7-2; D gene: TRBD1; clone size: -; J gene: TRBJ2-3; CDR3 DNA: TGTGCCAGCAGCCCGGCCCCGGGACAGGGCACAGATACGCAGTATTTT; CDR3 protein: CASSPAPGQGTDTQYF
V gene: TRBV6-5; D gene: -; clone size: -; J gene: TRBJ2-1; CDR3 DNA: TGTGCCACTCGTCAGAGGAATGAGCAGTTCTTC; CDR3 protein: CATRQRNEQFF
V gene: TRBV11-2; D gene: TRBD2; clone size: -; J gene: TRBJ2-7; CDR3 DNA: TGTGCCAGCAGCTTAGCATCTAGCGGGGGGATCTACGAGCAGTACTTC; CDR3 protein: CASSLASSGGIYEQYF
V gene: TRBV6-5; D gene: TRBD1; clone size: -; J gene: TRBJ1-3; CDR3 DNA: TGTGCCAGCAGTATGACAGGGGAAACCATATATTTT; CDR3 protein: CASSMTGETIYF
V gene: TRBV18; D gene: TRBD1; clone size: -; J gene: TRBJ2-7; CDR3 DNA: TGTGCCAGCTCACCACGGGACAGGGGATGGGAGCAGTACTTC; CDR3 protein: CASSPRDRGWEQYF
V gene: TRBV7-9; D gene: -; clone size: once; J gene: TRBJ1-3; CDR3 DNA: TGTGCCAGCAGCTTAGGACAGGGAAACACCATATATTTT; CDR3 protein: CASSLGQGNTIYF
V gene: TRBV5-5; D gene: -; clone size: -; J gene: TRBJ2-3; CDR3 DNA: TGTGCCAGCAGCCCCGCCCCGGAGGGGGATACGCAGTATTTT; CDR3 protein: CASSPAPEGDTQYF
V gene: TRBV5-4; D gene: TRBD1; clone size: -; J gene: TRBJ1-4; CDR3 DNA: TGTGCCAGCAGCACTACCCAGGGGGCGCGGAGTGAAAAACTGTTTTTT; CDR3 protein: CASSTTQGARSEKLFF
V gene: TRBV19; D gene: -; clone size: -; J gene: TRBJ2-1; CDR3 DNA: TGTGCCAGTAGTATAGAAGGCAGGGAATCTGTTGAGCAGTTCTTC; CDR3 protein: CASSIEGRESVEQFF
V gene: TRBV4-1; D gene: TRBD2; clone size: -; J gene: TRBJ2-1; CDR3 DNA: TGCGCCAGCAGCCAAGTTTGGACTAGCGGGTGGAATGAGCAGTTCTTC; CDR3 protein: CASSQVWTSGWNEQFF
V gene: TRBV6-6; D gene: TRBD1; clone size: few; J gene: TRBJ1-2; CDR3 DNA: TGTGCCAGCAGTGGGACAGGGAAGAATGGCTACACCTTC; CDR3 protein: CASSGTGKNGYTF
V gene: TRBV5-1; D gene: TRBD1; clone size: -; J gene: TRBJ2-5; CDR3 DNA: TGCGCCAGCAGCTTGGGGGCACAGGGGGCAGAGACCCAGTACTTC; CDR3 protein: CASSLGAQGAETQYF
V gene: TRBV7-2; D gene: TRBD1; clone size: -; J gene: TRBJ1-5; CDR3 DNA: TGTGCCAGCAGCTGGACAGGGGCGGCGGGCAATCAGCCCCAGCATTTT; CDR3 protein: CASSWTGAAGNQPQHF
V gene: TRBV9; D gene: -; clone size: -; J gene: TRBJ1-2; CDR3 DNA: TGTGCCAGCAGCCCGAGTTGGGCCAACTATGGCTACACCTTC; CDR3 protein: CASSPSWANYGYTF
V gene: TRBV6-1; D gene: -; clone size: -; J gene: TRBJ2-5; CDR3 DNA: TGTGCCAGCAGGGCGGGGCAAGAGACCCAGTACTTC; CDR3 protein: CASRAGQETQYF